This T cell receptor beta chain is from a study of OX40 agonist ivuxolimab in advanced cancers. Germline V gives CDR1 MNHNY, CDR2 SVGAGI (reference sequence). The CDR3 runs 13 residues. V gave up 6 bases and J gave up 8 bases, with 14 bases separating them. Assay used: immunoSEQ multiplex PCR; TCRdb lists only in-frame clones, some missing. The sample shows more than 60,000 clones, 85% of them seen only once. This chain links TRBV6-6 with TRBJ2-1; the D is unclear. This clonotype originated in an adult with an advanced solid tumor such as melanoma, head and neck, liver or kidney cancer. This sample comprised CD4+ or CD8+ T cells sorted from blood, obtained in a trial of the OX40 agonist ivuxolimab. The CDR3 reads CASSPPGRDEQFF. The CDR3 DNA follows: TGTGCCAGCAGCCCACCCGGCCGCGATGAGCAGTTCTTC.